These T cell receptor beta chains were read from a single sample in a study of blood T cell repertoires in COVID-19. Measured with immunoSEQ multiplex PCR; TCRdb has only the in-frame clones, and not every one. The sample includes about 110,000 clones, roughly 84% of them seen just once. The sample taken for sequencing was peripheral blood. These receptor sequences come from a man aged 40-49 years with acute or convalescent COVID-19. Both conserved end residues are part of each CDR3. A D gene is named only where the DNA matches it firmly. Clone sizes are given selectively: once, few, many, or a class where the clone is expanded.

clone size	D gene	V gene	J gene	CDR3 protein	CDR3 DNA
NA	NA	TRBV7-9	TRBJ1-4	CASSRGFGEKLFF	TGTGCCAGCAGCCGAGGGTTCGGTGAAAAACTGTTTTTT
NA	TRBD2	TRBV6-6	TRBJ2-7	CASSYSGGGARYEQYF	TGTGCCAGCAGTTACTCGGGCGGGGGGGCTAGGTACGAGCAGTACTTC
NA	NA	TRBV18	TRBJ1-4	CASSPDSRGEKLFF	TGTGCCAGCTCACCGGACAGCCGCGGGGAAAAACTGTTTTTT
NA	TRBD2	TRBV24-1	TRBJ2-3	CATKVLAGVVPDTQYF	TGTGCCACCAAAGTACTAGCGGGGGTGGTTCCAGATACGCAGTATTTT
NA	TRBD2	TRBV2	TRBJ2-2	CASSERSGGSGELFF	TGTGCCAGCAGTGAACGAAGCGGGGGGTCCGGGGAGCTGTTTTTT
few	TRBD2	TRBV6-5	TRBJ2-5	CASRSGRAQETQYF	TGTGCCAGCAGGAGCGGGAGGGCTCAAGAGACCCAGTACTTC
NA	NA	TRBV28	TRBJ2-6	CASSFGGGGANVLTF	TGTGCCAGCAGTTTCGGAGGCGGTGGGGCCAACGTCCTGACTTTC
NA	TRBD1	TRBV27	TRBJ2-5	CASSSPRSTGGWETQYF	TGTGCCAGCAGTTCACCGCGAAGTACAGGGGGCTGGGAGACCCAGTACTTC
NA	NA	TRBV3-1/TRBV3-2	TRBJ2-7	CASSQQGWEQYF	TGTGCCAGCAGCCAGCAGGGGTGGGAGCAGTACTTC
NA	TRBD1	TRBV2	TRBJ1-2	CASSGGQGGLRDGYTF	TGTGCCAGCAGTGGAGGACAGGGCGGCCTTCGGGATGGCTACACCTTC
NA	NA	TRBV7-9	TRBJ1-4	CASSPGRPNEKLFF	TGTGCCAGCAGCCCCGGGAGACCTAATGAAAAACTGTTTTTT
NA	TRBD2	TRBV10-1	TRBJ2-3	CASSDYGRAMDTQYF	TGCGCCAGCAGTGATTACGGGAGGGCCATGGATACGCAGTATTTT
NA	TRBD2	TRBV6-6	TRBJ2-1	CASMGGEGRNNEQFF	TGTGCCAGCATGGGTGGGGAGGGAAGAAACAATGAGCAGTTCTTC
NA	NA	TRBV6-5	TRBJ1-2	CASSYAQNYGYTF	TGTGCCAGCAGTTACGCTCAGAACTATGGCTACACCTTC
NA	NA	TRBV7-3	TRBJ2-2	CASSLFVGGANTGELFF	TGTGCCAGCAGCTTATTTGTTGGGGGCGCGAACACCGGGGAGCTGTTTTTT
NA	TRBD2	TRBV9	TRBJ2-3	CASSTWVAGADTQYF	TGTGCCAGCAGCACCTGGGTAGCGGGAGCAGATACGCAGTATTTT
NA	TRBD1	TRBV2	TRBJ1-5	CASSEDRVGQPQHF	TGTGCCAGCAGTGAGGACAGGGTGGGCCAGCCCCAGCATTTT
NA	NA	TRBV12-3/TRBV12-4	TRBJ2-3	CASSFGDTQYF	TGTGCCAGCAGTTTCGGGGATACGCAGTATTTT
NA	TRBD1	TRBV5-1	TRBJ1-4	CASSKTDRGKLFF	TGCGCCAGCAGCAAAACCGACAGGGGAAAACTGTTTTTT
NA	TRBD2	TRBV27	TRBJ2-7	CASSPRGARLGEQYF	TGTGCCAGCAGTCCGCGGGGGGCTCGCCTCGGGGAGCAGTACTTC
NA	NA	TRBV7-2	TRBJ2-7	CASSLSINRSPWEQYF	TGTGCCAGCAGCTTATCCATCAATAGGAGCCCTTGGGAGCAGTACTTC
NA	TRBD1	TRBV7-9	TRBJ1-6	CASSSGQGFYNSPLHF	TGTGCCAGCAGCTCCGGACAGGGTTTCTATAATTCACCCCTCCACTTT
few	NA	TRBV19	TRBJ2-7	CASSGAGFYEQYF	TGTGCCAGTAGTGGGGCGGGATTCTACGAGCAGTACTTC
NA	TRBD1	TRBV6-5	TRBJ2-7	CASKPYRDSSYEQYF	TGTGCCAGCAAGCCTTATCGGGACAGCTCCTACGAGCAGTACTTC
NA	NA	TRBV4-2	TRBJ2-3	CASSQDSQGSGQQWPDTQYF	TGTGCCAGCAGCCAAGATTCCCAGGGAAGTGGACAGCAATGGCCAGATACGCAGTATTTT
NA	NA	TRBV6-5	TRBJ1-2	CASSYSRTNYGYTF	TGTGCCAGCAGTTACTCCAGGACTAACTATGGCTACACCTTC
NA	TRBD1	TRBV16	TRBJ1-4	CASSPQGALNEKLFF	TGTGCCAGCAGCCCCCAGGGGGCCCTAAATGAAAAACTGTTTTTT
NA	NA	TRBV6-5	TRBJ1-2	CASRNPGLSNYGYTF	TGTGCCAGCAGGAACCCCGGTCTATCTAACTATGGCTACACCTTC
NA	NA	TRBV27	TRBJ2-7	CASMGGTLEQYF	TGTGCCAGCATGGGGGGTACTCTCGAGCAGTACTTC
NA	TRBD1	TRBV28	TRBJ2-2	CASSLDRVGELFF	TGTGCCAGCAGTCTGGACAGGGTAGGGGAGCTGTTTTTT
NA	NA	TRBV20-1	TRBJ2-1	CSANLANEQFF	TGCAGTGCCAATCTGGCCAATGAGCAGTTCTTC
few	TRBD1	TRBV19	TRBJ1-1	CASSPFRTGGRRTEAFF	TGTGCCAGTAGTCCGTTTCGGACAGGGGGTCGCCGAACTGAAGCTTTCTTT
NA	NA	TRBV3-1/TRBV3-2	TRBJ2-3	CASSQGGVNTQYF	TGTGCCAGCAGCCAAGGGGGGGTTAATACGCAGTATTTT
few	TRBD1	TRBV7-8	TRBJ1-1	CASRQTGPNTEAFF	TGTGCCAGCAGACAGACAGGGCCGAACACTGAAGCTTTCTTT
NA	TRBD2	TRBV7-9	TRBJ2-1	CASSRYTSGRGNEQFF	TGTGCCAGCAGCCGGTATACTAGCGGGCGTGGCAATGAGCAGTTCTTC
NA	NA	TRBV6-5	TRBJ1-5	CASSPGILGNQPQHF	TGTGCCAGCAGTCCAGGGATTTTGGGCAATCAGCCCCAGCATTTT
NA	NA	TRBV28	TRBJ2-3	CASSSQSDTQYF	TGTGCCAGCAGTTCACAGTCAGATACGCAGTATTTT
NA	NA	TRBV11-2	TRBJ2-3	CASSFLSRTDTQYF	TGTGCCAGCAGCTTTTTGAGCCGCACAGATACGCAGTATTTT
NA	NA	TRBV15	TRBJ2-5	CATSREIGSQETQYF	TGTGCCACCAGCAGAGAAATCGGTAGCCAGGAGACCCAGTACTTC
NA	TRBD1	TRBV4-1	TRBJ2-1	CASSHSLRTGGHEQFF	TGCGCCAGCAGCCACTCGCTTCGGACAGGGGGCCATGAGCAGTTCTTC
NA	TRBD1	TRBV28	TRBJ1-2	CASSPYGTGTGSYGYTF	TGTGCCAGCAGTCCATACGGTACCGGGACAGGGAGTTATGGCTACACCTTC
NA	NA	TRBV2	TRBJ1-1	CASNPETDTEAFF	TGTGCCAGCAATCCGGAGACCGACACTGAAGCTTTCTTT
NA	TRBD2	TRBV7-2	TRBJ2-3	CASSSVLAGGADTQYF	TGTGCCAGCAGCTCCGTACTAGCGGGGGGGGCAGATACGCAGTATTTT
NA	TRBD2	TRBV11-3	TRBJ2-5	CASSLDLLAGVRQYF	TGTGCCAGCAGCTTAGACCTCCTAGCGGGGGTTCGCCAGTACTTC
few	NA	TRBV12-3/TRBV12-4	TRBJ2-7	CASSLSQPGEQYF	TGTGCCAGCAGTTTGAGTCAGCCGGGGGAGCAGTACTTC
NA	NA	TRBV13	TRBJ1-1	CASSTGVAGTEAFF	TGTGCCAGCAGCACCGGGGTGGCTGGCACTGAAGCTTTCTTT
NA	NA	TRBV18	TRBJ2-5	CASSLGGGQETQYF	TGTGCCAGCTCACTGGGCGGAGGGCAAGAGACCCAGTACTTC
NA	NA	TRBV28	TRBJ1-1	CASTSGTFEAFF	TGTGCCAGCACCTCCGGGACATTTGAAGCTTTCTTT
NA	NA	TRBV18	TRBJ2-3	CASSPTRTNTDTQYF	TGTGCCAGCTCTCCCACGCGGACTAACACAGATACGCAGTATTTT
NA	NA	TRBV29-1	TRBJ2-1	CSVGQSSYNEQFF	TGCAGCGTTGGACAGAGCTCCTACAATGAGCAGTTCTTC
NA	TRBD1	TRBV7-6	TRBJ2-7	CASSLGDDRGPTSYEQYF	TGTGCCAGCAGCTTAGGAGATGACAGGGGCCCAACCTCCTACGAGCAGTACTTC
NA	NA	TRBV19	TRBJ2-7	CASSMREGFTYEQYF	TGTGCCAGTAGTATGCGTGAGGGATTCACCTACGAGCAGTACTTC